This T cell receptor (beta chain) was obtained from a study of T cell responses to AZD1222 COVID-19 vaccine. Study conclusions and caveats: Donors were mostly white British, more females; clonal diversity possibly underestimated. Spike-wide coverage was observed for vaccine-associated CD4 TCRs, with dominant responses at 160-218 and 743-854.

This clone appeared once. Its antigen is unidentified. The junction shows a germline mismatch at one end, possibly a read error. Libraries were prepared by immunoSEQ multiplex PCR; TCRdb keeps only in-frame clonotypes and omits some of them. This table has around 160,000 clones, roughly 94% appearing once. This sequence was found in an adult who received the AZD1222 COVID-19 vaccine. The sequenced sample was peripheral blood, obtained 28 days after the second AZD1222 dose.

The CDR3 region is CASSDGPRHRDF. CDR3 DNA: TGTGCCAGCAGCGACGGGCCCCGGCATCGGGATTTT. J is TRBJ1-4 and V is TRBV28; no clear D. This CDR3 has 12 amino acids. Germline values: CDR1 MDHEN, CDR2 SYDVKM.